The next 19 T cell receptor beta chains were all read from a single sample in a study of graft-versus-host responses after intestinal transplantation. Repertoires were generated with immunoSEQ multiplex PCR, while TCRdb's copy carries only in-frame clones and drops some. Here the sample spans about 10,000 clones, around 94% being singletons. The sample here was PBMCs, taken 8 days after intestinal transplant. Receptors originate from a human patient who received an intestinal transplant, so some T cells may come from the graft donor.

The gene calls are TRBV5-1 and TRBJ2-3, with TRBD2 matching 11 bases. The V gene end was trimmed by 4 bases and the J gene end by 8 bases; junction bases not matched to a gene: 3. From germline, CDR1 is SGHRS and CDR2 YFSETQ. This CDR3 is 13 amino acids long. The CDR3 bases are TGCGCCAGCAGCACAGGACTAGCGGGTACGCAGTATTTT. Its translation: CASSTGLAGTQYF.

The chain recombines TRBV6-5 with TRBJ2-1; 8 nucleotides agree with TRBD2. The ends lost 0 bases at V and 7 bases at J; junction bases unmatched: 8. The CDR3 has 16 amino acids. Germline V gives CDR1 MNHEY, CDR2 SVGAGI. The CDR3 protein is CASSYSTQRGWNEQFF. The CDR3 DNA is TGTGCCAGCAGTTACTCTACCCAGCGGGGGTGGAATGAGCAGTTCTTC.

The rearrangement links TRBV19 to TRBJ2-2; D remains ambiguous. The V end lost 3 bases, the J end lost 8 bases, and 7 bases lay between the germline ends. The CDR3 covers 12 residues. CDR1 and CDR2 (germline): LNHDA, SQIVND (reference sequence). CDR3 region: CASSIGPGELFF. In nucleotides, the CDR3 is TGTGCCAGTAGTATCGGCCCGGGGGAGCTGTTTTTT.

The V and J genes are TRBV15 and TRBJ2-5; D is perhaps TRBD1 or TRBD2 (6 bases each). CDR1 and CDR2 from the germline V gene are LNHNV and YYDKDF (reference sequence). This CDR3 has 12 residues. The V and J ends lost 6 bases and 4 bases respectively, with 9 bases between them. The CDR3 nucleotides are TGTGCCACCAGGGAGGGGGGAGAGACCCAGTACTTC. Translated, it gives CATREGGETQYF.

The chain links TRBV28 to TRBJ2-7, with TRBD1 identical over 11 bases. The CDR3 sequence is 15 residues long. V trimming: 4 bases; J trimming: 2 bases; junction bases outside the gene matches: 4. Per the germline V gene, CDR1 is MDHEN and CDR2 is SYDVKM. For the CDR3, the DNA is TGTGCCAGCAGTTGGGGGACAGGGGGAGCCTACGAGCAGTACTTC. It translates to CASSWGTGGAYEQYF. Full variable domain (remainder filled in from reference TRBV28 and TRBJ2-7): DVKVTQSSRYLVKRTGEKVFLECVQDMDHENMFWYRQDPGLGLRLIYFSYDVKMKEKGDIPEGYSVSREKKERFSLILESASTNQTSMYLCASSWGTGGAYEQYFGPGTRLTVT.

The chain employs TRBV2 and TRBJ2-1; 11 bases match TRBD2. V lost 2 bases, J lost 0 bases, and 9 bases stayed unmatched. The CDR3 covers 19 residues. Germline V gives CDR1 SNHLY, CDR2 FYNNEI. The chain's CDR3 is CASSERASGGLSSYNEQFF. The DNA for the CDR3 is TGTGCCAGCAGTGAAAGGGCTAGCGGGGGGCTGAGCTCCTACAATGAGCAGTTCTTC.

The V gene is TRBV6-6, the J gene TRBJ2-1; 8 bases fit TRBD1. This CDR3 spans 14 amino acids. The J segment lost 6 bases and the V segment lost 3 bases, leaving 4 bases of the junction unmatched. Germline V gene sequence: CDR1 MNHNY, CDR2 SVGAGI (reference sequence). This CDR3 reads CASSYPDRGNEQFF. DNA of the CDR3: TGTGCCAGCAGTTATCCCGACAGGGGCAATGAGCAGTTCTTC.

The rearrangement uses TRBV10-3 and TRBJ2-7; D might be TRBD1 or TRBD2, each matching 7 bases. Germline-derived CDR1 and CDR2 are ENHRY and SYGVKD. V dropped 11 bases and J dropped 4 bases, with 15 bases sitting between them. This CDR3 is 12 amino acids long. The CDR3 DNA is TGTGCCTCCAGGGGGGGTCCGTACGAGCAGTACTTC. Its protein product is CASRGGPYEQYF.

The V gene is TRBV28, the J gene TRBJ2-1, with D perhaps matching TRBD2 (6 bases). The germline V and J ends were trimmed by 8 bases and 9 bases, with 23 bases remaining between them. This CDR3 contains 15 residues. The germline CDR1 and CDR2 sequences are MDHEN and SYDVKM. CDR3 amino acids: CASPPAGKRSSEQFF. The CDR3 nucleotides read TGTGCCAGCCCCCCTGCGGGAAAAAGATCCTCTGAGCAGTTCTTC.

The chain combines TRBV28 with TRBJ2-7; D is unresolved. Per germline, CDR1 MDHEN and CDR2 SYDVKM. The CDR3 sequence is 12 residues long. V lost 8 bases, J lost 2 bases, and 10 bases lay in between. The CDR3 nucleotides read TGTGCCAGCGAAGGTGGGACCTACGAGCAGTACTTC. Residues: CASEGGTYEQYF. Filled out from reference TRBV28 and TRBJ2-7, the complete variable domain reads DVKVTQSSRYLVKRTGEKVFLECVQDMDHENMFWYRQDPGLGLRLIYFSYDVKMKEKGDIPEGYSVSREKKERFSLILESASTNQTSMYLCASEGGTYEQYFGPGTRLTVT.

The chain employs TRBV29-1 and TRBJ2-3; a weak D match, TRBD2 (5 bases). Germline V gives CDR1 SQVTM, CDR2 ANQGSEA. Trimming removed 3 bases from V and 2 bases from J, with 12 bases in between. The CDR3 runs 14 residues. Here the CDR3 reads CSVEWLANTDTQYF. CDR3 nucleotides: TGCAGCGTTGAGTGGCTAGCTAACACAGATACGCAGTATTTT.

The CDR3 loop reads CASSAGPTHQPQHF. The CDR3 nucleotides read TGTGCCAGCAGCGCTGGGCCCACGCATCAGCCCCAGCATTTT. The V and J genes are TRBV2 and TRBJ1-5, with D uncertain. Deletions cut 6 bases from V and 5 bases from J, with 14 bases between. Germline loops: CDR1 SNHLY, CDR2 FYNNEI. The CDR3 extends over 14 amino acids.

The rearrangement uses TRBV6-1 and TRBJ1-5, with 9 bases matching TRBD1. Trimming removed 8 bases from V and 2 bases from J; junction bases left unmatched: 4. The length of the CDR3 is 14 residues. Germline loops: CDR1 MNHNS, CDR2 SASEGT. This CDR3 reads CASSRTGGNQPQHF. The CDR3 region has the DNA TGTGCCAGCTCCCGGACAGGGGGCAATCAGCCCCAGCATTTT.

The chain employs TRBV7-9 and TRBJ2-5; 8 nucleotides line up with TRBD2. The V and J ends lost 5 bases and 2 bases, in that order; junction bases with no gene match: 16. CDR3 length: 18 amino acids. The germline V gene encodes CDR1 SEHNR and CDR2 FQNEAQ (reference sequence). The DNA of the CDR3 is TGTGCCAGCAGCACCCGGGGGGGCCCCGGCCCGATACAAGAGACCCAGTACTTC. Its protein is CASSTRGGPGPIQETQYF.

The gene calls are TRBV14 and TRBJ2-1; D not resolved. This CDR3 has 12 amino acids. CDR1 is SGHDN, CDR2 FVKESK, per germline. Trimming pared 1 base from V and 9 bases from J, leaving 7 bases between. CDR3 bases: TGTGCCAGCAGCCAAGTTTGGGGTGAGCAGTTCTTC. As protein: CASSQVWGEQFF.

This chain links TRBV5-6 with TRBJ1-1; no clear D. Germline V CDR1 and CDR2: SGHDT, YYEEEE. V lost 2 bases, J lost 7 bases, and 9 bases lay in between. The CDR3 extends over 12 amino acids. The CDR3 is CASSFTKSEAFF. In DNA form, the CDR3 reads TGTGCCAGCAGCTTTACTAAGAGTGAAGCTTTCTTT.

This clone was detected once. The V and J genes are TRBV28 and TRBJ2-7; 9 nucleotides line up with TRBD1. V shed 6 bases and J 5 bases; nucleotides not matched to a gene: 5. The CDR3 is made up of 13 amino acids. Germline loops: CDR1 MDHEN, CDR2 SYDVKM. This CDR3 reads CASRGTGSHEQYF. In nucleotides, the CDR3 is TGTGCCAGCAGGGGGACAGGGTCCCACGAGCAGTACTTC.

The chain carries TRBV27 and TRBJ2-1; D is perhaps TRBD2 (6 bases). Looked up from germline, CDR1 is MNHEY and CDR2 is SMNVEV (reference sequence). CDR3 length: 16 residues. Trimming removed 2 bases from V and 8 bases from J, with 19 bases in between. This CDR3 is CASSLAGLPPAHEQFF. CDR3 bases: TGTGCCAGCAGTTTAGCGGGACTCCCACCTGCCCATGAGCAGTTCTTC.

The CDR3 is CASSLKRSGGELFF. Here the CDR3 DNA reads TGTGCCAGCAGCTTAAAGCGGTCGGGCGGGGAGCTGTTTTTT. This chain connects TRBV7-2 to TRBJ2-2; TRBD2 might be the D (5 bases). This CDR3 comprises 14 residues. Trimming took 2 bases from V and 7 from J, leaving 11 bases between them. CDR1 SGHTA and CDR2 FQGNSA come from the germline V gene.